These 20 T cell receptor beta chains came from one sample sequenced in a study of patients and donors after allogeneic stem cell transplantation. TCRdb ran MiXCR on the RT-PCR reads and lists one entry per CDR3 protein. The repertoire holds around 200,000 distinct CDR3 sequences, with around two fifths as singletons. Specimen: blood, either unsorted or a sorted T cell fraction (not recorded which). Receptor source: a human donor who was either an allogeneic HSCT recipient or a stem cell or donor lymphocyte infusion donor (not recorded which). It is not recorded whose cells these are; they may come from a transplant donor.

This chain joins TRBV5-6 and TRBJ1-1; the D gene is possibly TRBD1 (6 bases). The V gene's germline CDR1 is SGHDT and CDR2 YYEEEE. The CDR3 consists of 16 residues. V lost 1 base, J lost 6 bases, and 19 bases lay in between. CDR3 sequence (DNA): TGTGCCAGCAGCTTGTCGTTTAGGGACACACCTGCTGAAGCTTTCTTT. It translates to CASSLSFRDTPAEAFF.

This chain connects TRBV7-9 to TRBJ2-1; D gene unclear. CDR3 length equals 15 residues. Germline values: CDR1 SEHNR, CDR2 FQNEAQ (reference sequence). Trimming removed 1 base at V and 5 bases at J, with 12 bases between. CDR3 DNA sequence: TGTGCCAGCAGCTTAGGACTGCGCCCAAACAATGAGCAGTTCTTC. This encodes CASSLGLRPNNEQFF.

This clonotype came up a few times. The chain joins TRBV6-5 to TRBJ1-4; D is possibly TRBD1 (5 bases). Germline lookup yields CDR1 MNHEY and CDR2 SVGAGI. This CDR3 spans 19 amino acids. Trimming left V 6 bases short and J 4 bases short, with 27 bases between. The CDR3: CASSLYGTITGRVNEKLFF. CDR3 DNA: TGTGCCAGCAGCCTCTACGGAACCATCACGGGACGGGTTAATGAAAAACTGTTTTTT.

This clonotype was seen a handful of times. The genes are TRBV4-3 and TRBJ2-5, with D possibly matching TRBD2 (6 bases). The germline V and J ends were trimmed by 0 bases and 5 bases, with 10 bases remaining between them. Looked up from germline, CDR1 is LGHNA and CDR2 is YSLEER. The CDR3 is made up of 14 amino acids. In DNA, the CDR3 is TGCGCCAGCAGCCAAGATCGGGAGTGGGAGACCCAGTACTTC. Its translation: CASSQDREWETQYF.

The sample holds one count of this clonotype. This chain uses TRBV29-1 with TRBJ2-7; D is possibly TRBD2 (6 bases). From germline, CDR1 is SQVTM and CDR2 ANQGSEA. Trimming cost V 4 bases and J 4 bases, with 23 bases left between them. This CDR3 is 16 amino acids long. Here the CDR3 reads CSVVPRWGDSSYEQYF. DNA of the CDR3: TGCAGCGTTGTCCCGCGGTGGGGGGACTCCTCTTACGAGCAGTACTTC.

This clonotype was counted between two and nine times. The chain links TRBV29-1 to TRBJ1-5, with D perhaps matching TRBD1 (6 bases). V shed 4 bases and J shed 9 bases, with 16 bases lying between them. The CDR3 runs 13 residues. Looked up from germline, CDR1 is SQVTM and CDR2 is ANQGSEA. CDR3 in DNA: TGCAGCGTTGCCCCGGACGGGGGGCGGCCCCAGCATTTT. Protein sequence: CSVAPDGGRPQHF.

The chain has TRBV7-9 and TRBJ1-1; 9 nucleotides align to TRBD1. The CDR3 runs to 16 residues. Germline CDR1 and CDR2: SEHNR and FQNEAQ (reference sequence). The V segment lost 5 bases and the J segment 0 bases; nucleotides outside the gene matches: 7. The CDR3 DNA reads TGTGCCAGCAGCGTAGGACAGGGGCCCGTGAACACTGAAGCTTTCTTT. It encodes CASSVGQGPVNTEAFF.

The chain combines TRBV20-1 with TRBJ2-1; D assignment may be TRBD1 or TRBD2 (5 bases each). The germline CDR1 and CDR2 sequences are DFQATT and SNEGSKA (reference sequence). The CDR3 covers 15 residues. V gave up 6 bases and J gave up 2 bases, with 17 bases separating them. CDR3 nucleotides: TGCAGTGCCCCCTCAGGGACGTATCCCTACAATGAGCAGTTCTTC. This encodes CSAPSGTYPYNEQFF.

The rearrangement links TRBV28 to TRBJ2-7, with D perhaps given as TRBD1 or TRBD2 (6 bases each). The CDR3 covers 15 residues. The V and J ends lost 10 bases and 3 bases respectively, with 22 bases between them. Germline V gene sequence: CDR1 MDHEN, CDR2 SYDVKM. CDR3 in amino acids: CATRDPPGQGYEQYF. CDR3 nucleotide sequence: TGTGCCACGCGGGACCCCCCGGGACAAGGCTACGAGCAGTACTTC.

The CDR3 coding sequence is TGCAGCGTTGAAGGGCAGAGAAGGAACACTGAAGCTTTCTTT. Residues: CSVEGQRRNTEAFF. V usage is TRBV29-1 and J usage is TRBJ1-1; D gene ambiguous. The V gene's germline CDR1 is SQVTM and CDR2 ANQGSEA. The CDR3 sequence is 14 residues long. Trimming took 1 base from V and 1 from J, leaving 10 bases between them.

The chain is built from TRBV12-3 or TRBV12-4 and TRBJ2-7, with 8 bases lining up with TRBD1. J gave up 1 base and V 3 bases, and 8 bases lay outside the gene matches. CDR3 size: 16 residues. The CDR3 nucleotides read TGTGCCAGCAGTTTCGGCAGGACAGGGTTTTCCTACGAGCAGTACTTC. It encodes CASSFGRTGFSYEQYF.

CDR3: CASSVEAATYGYTF. As DNA, the CDR3 is TGTGCCAGCAGCGTAGAGGCCGCAACTTATGGCTACACCTTC. V is TRBV9 and J is TRBJ1-2, with D unclear. The CDR3 consists of 14 residues. V lost 0 bases and J 5 bases, leaving 11 bases between the germline ends. From germline, CDR1 is SGDLS and CDR2 YYNGEE. The whole variable domain, filled in from reference TRBV9 and TRBJ1-2, reads DSGVTQTPKHLITATGQRVTLRCSPRSGDLSVYWYQQSLDQGLQFLIQYYNGEERAKGNILERFSAQQFPDLHSELNLSSLELGDSALYFCASSVEAATYGYTFGSGTRLTVV.

CDR3 residues: CSATDRGEGYEKLFF. The CDR3 nucleotides are TGCAGTGCAACGGACAGGGGCGAGGGGTATGAAAAACTGTTTTTT. V gene TRBV20-1 combines with J gene TRBJ1-4, with TRBD1 matching 9 bases. V was clipped by 6 bases and J by 6 bases; unmatched bases: 11. This CDR3 region has 15 residues. In germline, CDR1 is DFQATT, CDR2 SNEGSKA (reference sequence).

The chain has TRBV4-1 and TRBJ2-7; a possible D gene is TRBD1 (6 bases). Germline CDR1 MGHRA, CDR2 YSYEKL. V lost 1 base and J lost 5, with 15 bases in between. The CDR3 runs to 15 residues. The CDR3 loop reads CASSQGAGALHEQYF. The CDR3 coding sequence is TGCGCCAGCAGCCAAGGGGCAGGGGCGCTCCACGAGCAGTACTTC.

This clonotype was counted between two and nine times. The V and J genes are TRBV4-1 and TRBJ1-2; 8 positions agree with TRBD1. Germline values: CDR1 MGHRA, CDR2 YSYEKL. With V trimmed by 3 bases and J by 7 bases, 7 bases remained unmatched. This CDR3 spans 14 amino acids. CDR3 region: CASSHADRARGYTF. CDR3 DNA sequence: TGCGCCAGCAGCCATGCGGACAGGGCTCGTGGCTACACCTTC.

The CDR3 bases are TGTGCCGCACGCGCTTACCCAGGGACAGGGAGAAACATTCAGTACTTC. Its translation: CAARAYPGTGRNIQYF. The chain is built from TRBV5-4 and TRBJ2-4; 9 positions match TRBD1. Germline-derived CDR1 and CDR2 are SGHNT and YYREEE (reference sequence). Germline trimming cut 10 bases from V and 6 bases from J; bases unmatched to any gene: 17. This CDR3 region has 16 residues.

Only a few counts were recorded for this clonotype. CDR3 in amino acids: CASNYGGQGQPQHF. CDR3 DNA: TGTGCCAGCAATTATGGGGGGCAGGGGCAGCCCCAGCATTTT. This chain uses TRBV12-3 or TRBV12-4 with TRBJ1-5, with D perhaps matching TRBD1 (6 bases). V was shortened by 7 bases and J by 7 bases, with 17 bases between the two germline ends. This CDR3 has 14 amino acids.

V gene TRBV12-3 or TRBV12-4 combines with J gene TRBJ2-2, with TRBD1 matching over 10 bases. J gave up 4 bases and V 5 bases, and 7 bases lay outside the gene matches. This CDR3 comprises 16 residues. CDR3 protein: CASSQRTGGSTGELFF. The CDR3 nucleotides read TGTGCCAGCAGTCAACGGACAGGGGGAAGCACCGGGGAGCTGTTTTTT.

The chain couples TRBV27 to TRBJ1-2; D gene unclear. Per germline, CDR1 MNHEY and CDR2 SMNVEV (reference sequence). This CDR3 has 13 residues. Trimming cost V 1 base and J 5 bases, with 8 bases left between them. The DNA for the CDR3 is TGTGCCAGCAGTTTATTGGCAGGATATGGCTACACCTTC. Protein sequence: CASSLLAGYGYTF.

V is TRBV9 and J is TRBJ2-7; a weak D match, TRBD2 (7 bases). Trimming removed 4 bases from V and 7 bases from J, with 15 bases in between. This CDR3 region has 13 residues. Germline CDR1 SGDLS, CDR2 YYNGEE. The CDR3 DNA reads as TGTGCCAGCAGCCCAGAGGGGGGGCGAGAGCAGTACTTC. Translating gives CASSPEGGREQYF.